Listed here are 16 T cell receptor beta chains from one sample, sequenced in a study of control samples from healthy donors and cancer patients. Only in-frame clones appear in the TCRdb table, and some are missing; sequencing was by immunoSEQ multiplex PCR. The table has about 410,000 clones, over 75% seen once. Sequencing input: PBMCs. The receptors stem from a middle-aged man with head and neck cancer.

This chain links TRBV28 with TRBJ1-2; D is uncertain. The CDR3 covers 17 residues. CDR1 is MDHEN and CDR2 is SYDVKM in the germline V gene. With 4 bases removed from V and 0 bases from J, the gap between germline ends came to 18 bases. This CDR3 reads CASSSLSEADANYGYTF. The CDR3, as DNA: TGTGCCAGCAGTTCATTATCGGAAGCGGACGCTAACTATGGCTACACCTTC.

The rearrangement joins TRBV5-1 to TRBJ1-1, with D possibly TRBD1 on 6 matching bases. Germline values: CDR1 SGHRS, CDR2 YFSETQ. CDR3 size: 15 residues. V was shortened by 4 bases and J by 3 bases, with 16 bases between the two germline ends. The CDR3 protein is CASSRGDTLYTEAFF. CDR3 in DNA: TGCGCCAGCAGCAGGGGGGACACACTATACACTGAAGCTTTCTTT.

J is TRBJ2-1 and V is TRBV28; maybe TRBD1 (6 bases). The CDR3 length is 13 residues. Between the trimmed V and J ends, which lost 8 bases and 2 bases, there was a span of 10 bases. Germline V gives CDR1 MDHEN, CDR2 SYDVKM. The CDR3 region has the DNA TGTGCCAGCCGGGACACCGCCTACAATGAGCAGTTCTTC. As protein: CASRDTAYNEQFF.

CDR3 nucleotides: TGTGCCAGCAGCCGACTGAGACGTCGGGAGGACAGCACAGATACGCAGTATTTT. It is translated as CASSRLRRREDSTDTQYF. V is TRBV3-1 (or the pseudogene TRBV3-2) and J is TRBJ2-3, with 7 bases lining up with TRBD2. The V gene's germline CDR1 is LGHDT and CDR2 YNNKEL (reference sequence). V lost 4 bases to trimming and J lost 0 bases; unmatched junction nucleotides: 13. This CDR3 spans 18 amino acids.

The CDR3 coding sequence is TGTGCCAGCAGCCCCTGGCGGTTTCAGAATGAGCAGTTCTTC. It codes for CASSPWRFQNEQFF. The rearrangement joins TRBV7-9 to TRBJ2-1; unclear D gene. The ends were cut back, 5 bases at V and 7 bases at J, with 15 bases in the middle. This CDR3 comprises 14 residues. In germline, CDR1 is SEHNR, CDR2 FQNEAQ (reference sequence).

The chain carries TRBV12-3 or TRBV12-4 and TRBJ2-7; TRBD1 matches at 7 bases. The CDR3 is made up of 13 amino acids. The J segment lost 0 bases and the V segment lost 5 bases, leaving 1 base of the junction unmatched. The CDR3 nucleotides read TGTGCCAGCAGTGGGACAGTCTCCTACGAGCAGTACTTC. This encodes CASSGTVSYEQYF.

The chain has TRBV10-1 and TRBJ2-7; D is perhaps TRBD1 (5 bases). Germline CDR1 is WNHNN and CDR2 is SYGVQD (reference sequence). Deletions cut 6 bases from V and 2 bases from J, with 11 bases between. The CDR3 has 13 amino acids. The CDR3 DNA is TGCGCCAGCAGCCGGTCAGGGACCTACGAGCAGTACTTC. Residues: CASSRSGTYEQYF.

This clone was counted once. The chain couples TRBV7-9 to TRBJ1-1; no clear D. Germline CDR1 reads SEHNR; CDR2 reads FQNEAQ (reference sequence). V dropped 3 bases and J dropped 10 bases, with 12 bases sitting between them. The CDR3 contains 12 residues. The CDR3 DNA follows: TGTGCCAGCAGCTTCACTTCAGAGCTAGCTTTCTTT. Translation: CASSFTSELAFF.

This chain links TRBV18 with TRBJ2-7; 7 positions match TRBD1. The germline gives CDR1 KGHSH, CDR2 LQKENI. The CDR3 totals 14 residues. The J segment lost 3 bases and the V segment lost 6 bases, leaving 8 bases of the junction unmatched. The CDR3 loop reads CASSRETGYYEQYF. CDR3 DNA: TGTGCCAGCTCCCGCGAGACAGGGTACTACGAGCAGTACTTC.

The chain couples TRBV3-1 (or the pseudogene TRBV3-2) to TRBJ2-2; tentatively, D is TRBD2 (6 bases). The CDR3 has 15 residues. Trimming removed 6 bases from V and 5 bases from J, with 16 bases in between. CDR1 is LGHDT and CDR2 is YNNKEL in the germline V gene (reference sequence). CDR3 nucleotides: TGTGCCAGCAGGGATGAGACTAGGCGGACCGGGGAGCTGTTTTTT. The encoded protein is CASRDETRRTGELFF.

The V and J genes are TRBV6-5 and TRBJ1-6; the D gene is possibly TRBD1 (6 bases). Germline CDR1 and CDR2: MNHEY and SVGAGI. V dropped 6 bases and J dropped 5 bases, with 14 bases sitting between them. The CDR3 spans 15 residues. The CDR3 coding sequence is TGTGCCAGCAGCTCTCAGGGGCCGAATAATTCACCCCTCCACTTT. It specifies CASSSQGPNNSPLHF.

The count of this clone is one. The chain uses TRBV29-1 and TRBJ2-7; 8 bases align to TRBD2. V was pared by 6 bases and J by 6 bases, with 13 bases of the junction left unmatched. The CDR3 loop spans 14 amino acids. Germline V gene sequence: CDR1 SQVTM, CDR2 ANQGSEA. The CDR3 DNA reads TGCAGCGTGGGCCGGGAGGGTACGGGCTCCGAGCAGTACTTC. This sequence encodes CSVGREGTGSEQYF.

V usage is TRBV7-3 and J usage is TRBJ2-1; 10 positions agree with TRBD2. CDR1 is SGHTA, CDR2 FQGTGA, per germline. J gave up 3 bases and V 5 bases, and 10 bases lay outside the gene matches. The length of the CDR3 is 17 residues. The CDR3 region has the DNA TGTGCCAGCAGCCATGAACGAGCGGGAGGGCTCTACAATGAGCAGTTCTTC. Translating it yields CASSHERAGGLYNEQFF.

The J gene is TRBJ2-4, the V gene TRBV21-1; the table's TRBD2 call for D was not verified on the DNA. TRBV21-1 counts as a pseudogene. The CDR3 spans 14 residues. The CDR3 DNA follows: TGTGCCAGCAGATTAGGACTAAACAAAAACATTCAGTACTTC. It codes for CASRLGLNKNIQYF.

V usage is TRBV5-6 and J usage is TRBJ1-5; a weak D match, TRBD1 (5 bases). The CDR3 runs 14 residues. Germline V lookup: CDR1 SGHDT, CDR2 YYEEEE. Trimming left V 0 bases short and J 2 bases short, with 6 bases between. CDR3 coding DNA: TGTGCCAGCAGCTTGGCAGGGCGCAATCAGCCCCAGCATTTT. It yields the protein CASSLAGRNQPQHF.

This rearrangement joins TRBV29-1 to TRBJ2-7; TRBD1 might be the D (6 bases). This CDR3 contains 11 residues. V was shortened by 6 bases and J by 4 bases, with 10 bases between the two germline ends. Looked up from germline, CDR1 is SQVTM and CDR2 is ANQGSEA. CDR3 nucleotide sequence: TGCAGCGTCCCCGGACAGTACGAGCAGTACTTC. Translated, it gives CSVPGQYEQYF.